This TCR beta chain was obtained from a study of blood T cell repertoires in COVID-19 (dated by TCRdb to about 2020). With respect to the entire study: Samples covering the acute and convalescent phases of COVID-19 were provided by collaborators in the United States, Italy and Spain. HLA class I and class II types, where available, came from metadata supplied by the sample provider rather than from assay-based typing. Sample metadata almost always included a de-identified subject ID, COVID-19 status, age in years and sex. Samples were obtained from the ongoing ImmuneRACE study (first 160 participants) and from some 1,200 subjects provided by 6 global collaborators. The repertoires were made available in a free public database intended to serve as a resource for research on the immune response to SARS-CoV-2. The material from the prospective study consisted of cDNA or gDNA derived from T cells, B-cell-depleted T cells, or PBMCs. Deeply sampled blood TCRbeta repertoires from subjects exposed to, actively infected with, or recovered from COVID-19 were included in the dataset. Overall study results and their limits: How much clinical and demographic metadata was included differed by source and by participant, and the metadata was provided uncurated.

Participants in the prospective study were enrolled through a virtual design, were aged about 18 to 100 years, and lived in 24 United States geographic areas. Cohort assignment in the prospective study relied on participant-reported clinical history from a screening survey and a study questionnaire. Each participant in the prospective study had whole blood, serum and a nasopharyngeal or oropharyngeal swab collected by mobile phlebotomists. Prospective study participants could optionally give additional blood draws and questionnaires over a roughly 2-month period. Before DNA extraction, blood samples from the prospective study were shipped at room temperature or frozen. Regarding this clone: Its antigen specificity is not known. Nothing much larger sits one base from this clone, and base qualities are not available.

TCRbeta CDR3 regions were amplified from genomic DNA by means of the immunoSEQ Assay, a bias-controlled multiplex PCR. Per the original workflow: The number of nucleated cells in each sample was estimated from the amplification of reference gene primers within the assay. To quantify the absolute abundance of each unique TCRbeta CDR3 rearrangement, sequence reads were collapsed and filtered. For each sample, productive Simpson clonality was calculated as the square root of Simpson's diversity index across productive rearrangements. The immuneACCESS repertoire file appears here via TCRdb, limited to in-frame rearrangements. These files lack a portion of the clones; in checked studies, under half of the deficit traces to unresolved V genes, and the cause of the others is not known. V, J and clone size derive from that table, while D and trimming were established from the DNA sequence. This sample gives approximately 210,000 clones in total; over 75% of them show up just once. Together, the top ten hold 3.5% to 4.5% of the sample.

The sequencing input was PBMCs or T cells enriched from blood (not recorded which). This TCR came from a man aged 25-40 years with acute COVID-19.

The DNA is TGTGCCAGCAGCTCTGGGACAGGAGACAATTCACCCCTCCACTTT. This encodes CASSSGTGDNSPLHF. This chain joins TRBV7-7 to TRBJ1-6; a stretch of 8 junction bases matches TRBD1. The germline V gene (reference sequence) supplies CDR1 SSHAT and CDR2 FNYEAQ. The cysteine opens and the phenylalanine closes a CDR3 of 15 amino acids. Solely the CDR3 DNA is kept, with 45 bases framed from the first base. The germline V and J ends show losses of 4 bases and 7 bases respectively, and no gene match explains 6 bases of the junction.